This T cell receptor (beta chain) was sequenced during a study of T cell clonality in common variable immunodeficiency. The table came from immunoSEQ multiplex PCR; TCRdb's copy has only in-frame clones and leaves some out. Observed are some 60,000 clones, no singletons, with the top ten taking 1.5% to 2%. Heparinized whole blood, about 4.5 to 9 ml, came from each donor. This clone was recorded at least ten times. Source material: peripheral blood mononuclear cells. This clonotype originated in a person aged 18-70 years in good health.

CDR3 region: CASSSSTSGMAGELFF. CDR3 DNA, as far as it was read: TGTGCCAGCAGCTCGTCAACTAGCGGGATGGCCGGGGAG. The V call is TRBV7-8, the J call TRBJ2-2, with 10 bases aligning to TRBD2. The sequence runs out 3 residues before the end of the CDR3; the remainder is reconstructed from the germline J gene. V trimming: 4 bases; J trimming: 6 bases; junction bases outside the gene matches: 8. The CDR3 spans 16 residues. In germline, CDR1 is SGHVS, CDR2 FQNEAQ.